This note documents a single TCR beta chain sequence. These data are taken from a study of monozygotic twins with inflammatory bowel disease. Germline CDR1 SGHVS, CDR2 FNYEAQ. This CDR3 has 14 amino acids. TCRdb re-called the 5' RACE reads, yielding one record per CDR3 amino acid sequence without DNA. The repertoire table contains around 140,000 distinct CDR3 sequences. V gene TRBV7-6 combines with J gene TRBJ1-3; TCRdb lists TRBD1, though no DNA is available to test this call. This TCR came from a human donor with ulcerative colitis or Crohn's disease, or a healthy co-twin of an affected twin (not recorded which). The sequencing input was blood. CDR3 sequence reads: CASGGPGSGNTIYF.